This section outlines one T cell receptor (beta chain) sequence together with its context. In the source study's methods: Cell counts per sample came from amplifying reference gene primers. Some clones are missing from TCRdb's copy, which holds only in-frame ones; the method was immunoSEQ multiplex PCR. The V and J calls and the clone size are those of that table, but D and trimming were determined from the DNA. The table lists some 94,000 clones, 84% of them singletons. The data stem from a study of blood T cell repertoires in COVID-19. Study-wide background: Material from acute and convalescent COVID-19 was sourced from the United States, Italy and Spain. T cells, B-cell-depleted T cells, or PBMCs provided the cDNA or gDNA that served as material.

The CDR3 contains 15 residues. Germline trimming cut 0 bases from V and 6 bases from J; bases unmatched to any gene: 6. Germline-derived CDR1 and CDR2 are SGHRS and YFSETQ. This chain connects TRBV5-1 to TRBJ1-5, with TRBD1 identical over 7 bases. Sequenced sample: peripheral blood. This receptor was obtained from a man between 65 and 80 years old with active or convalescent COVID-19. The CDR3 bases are TGCGCCAGCAGCTTGGCGGGACAGATTTTTCAGCCCCAGCATTTT. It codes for CASSLAGQIFQPQHF.